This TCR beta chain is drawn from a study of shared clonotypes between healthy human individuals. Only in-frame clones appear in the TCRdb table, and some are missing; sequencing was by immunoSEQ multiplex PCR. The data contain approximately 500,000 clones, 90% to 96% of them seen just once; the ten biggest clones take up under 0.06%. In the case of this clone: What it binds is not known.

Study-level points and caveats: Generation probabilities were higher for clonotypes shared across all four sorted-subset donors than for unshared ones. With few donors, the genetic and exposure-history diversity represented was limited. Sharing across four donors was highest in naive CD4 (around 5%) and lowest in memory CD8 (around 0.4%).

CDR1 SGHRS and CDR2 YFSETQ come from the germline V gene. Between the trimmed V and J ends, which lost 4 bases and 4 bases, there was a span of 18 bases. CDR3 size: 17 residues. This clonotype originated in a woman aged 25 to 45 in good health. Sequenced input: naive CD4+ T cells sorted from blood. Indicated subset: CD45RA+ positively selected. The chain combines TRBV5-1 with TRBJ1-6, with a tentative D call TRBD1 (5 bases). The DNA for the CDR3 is TGCGCCAGCAGCCCTGGCTACTCGACAGCATATAATTCACCCCTCCACTTT. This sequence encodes CASSPGYSTAYNSPLHF.